This TCR beta chain was retrieved from a study of OX40 agonist ivuxolimab in advanced cancers. Sequencing used immunoSEQ multiplex PCR; TCRdb keeps in-frame clones, though not all of them. The data show about 63,000 clones, over 75% seen once. Sampling of blood occurred at baseline, cycle 4 day 1, and cycle 7 day 1. Trimming cost V 6 bases and J 2 bases, with 16 bases left between them. CDR3 size: 15 residues. Per the germline V gene, CDR1 is MNHEY and CDR2 is SVGAGI. Sequencing was performed on CD4+ or CD8+ T cells sorted from blood, taken in a trial of the OX40 agonist ivuxolimab. The receptor was isolated from an adult with an advanced solid tumor such as melanoma, head and neck, liver or kidney cancer. The rearrangement links TRBV6-5 to TRBJ1-2; D possibly corresponds to TRBD1 (5 bases). CDR3: CASRSTPDRNYGYTF. The CDR3 DNA sequence: TGTGCCAGCAGGAGCACCCCCGACAGAAACTATGGCTACACCTTC.